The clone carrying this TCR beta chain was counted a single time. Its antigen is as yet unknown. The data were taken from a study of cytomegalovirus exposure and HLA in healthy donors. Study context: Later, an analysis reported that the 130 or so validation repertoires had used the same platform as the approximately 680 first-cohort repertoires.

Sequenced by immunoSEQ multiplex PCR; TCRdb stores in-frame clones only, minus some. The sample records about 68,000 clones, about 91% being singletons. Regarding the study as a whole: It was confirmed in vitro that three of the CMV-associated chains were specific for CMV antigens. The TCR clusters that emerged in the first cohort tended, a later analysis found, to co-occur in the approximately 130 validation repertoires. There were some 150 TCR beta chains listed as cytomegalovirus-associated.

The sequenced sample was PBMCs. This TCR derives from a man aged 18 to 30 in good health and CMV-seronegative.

The CDR3 sequence is CAPLTASRGLAGPLNTGELFF. The CDR3 DNA sequence: TGTGCTCCCCTCACAGCTTCAAGGGGACTAGCGGGACCCTTGAACACCGGGGAGCTGTTTTTT. This chain links TRBV12-5 with TRBJ2-2; TRBD2 agrees at 13 bases. J was trimmed by 1 base and V by 11 bases; bases with no gene match: 22. The germline gives CDR1 LGHNT, CDR2 FRNRAP. The CDR3 consists of 21 residues.